Reported below is one TCR beta chain. The entry originates in a study of OX40 agonist ivuxolimab in advanced cancers. Looking at the study overall: Ivuxolimab, an agonistic anti-OX40 (CD134) antibody, was given to patients.

Assay used: immunoSEQ multiplex PCR; TCRdb lists only in-frame clones, some missing. This table has more than 95,000 clones, 90% to 95% appearing once. Sampling of blood occurred at baseline, cycle 4 day 1, and cycle 7 day 1. CDR1 and CDR2 from the germline V gene are SNHLY and FYNNEI. V was cut by 7 bases and J by 0 bases, with 11 bases left in between. The CDR3 runs 14 residues. The clonotype was recovered from an adult with an advanced solid tumor such as melanoma, head and neck, liver or kidney cancer. Here the sequenced sample was CD4+ or CD8+ T cells sorted from blood, taken in a trial of the OX40 agonist ivuxolimab. J is TRBJ2-3 and V is TRBV2; D may be TRBD2 (6 bases). The CDR3: CASTRDWSTDTQYF. CDR3 bases: TGTGCCAGCACTCGGGACTGGAGCACAGATACGCAGTATTTT.